The 16 T cell receptor beta chains presented below share a single source sample, sequenced in a study of T cells in localized non-small cell lung cancer. Using immunoSEQ multiplex PCR, the repertoire was profiled, and TCRdb retains in-frame clones only, with some absent. The data show roughly 30,000 clones, less than 90% seen once. Sequences were derived from peripheral blood, sampled before any cancer treatment. Receptors were obtained from a female donor over 55 with stage I lung adenocarcinoma.

The chain uses TRBV6-5 and TRBJ2-7; possible D gene TRBD1, 5 bases. CDR3 length: 12 residues. Germline assignment: CDR1 MNHEY and CDR2 SVGAGI. The V end lost 6 bases, the J end lost 6 bases, and 12 bases lay between the germline ends. As DNA, the CDR3 is TGTGCCAGCAGAGGGGTCGTCGGCGAGCAGTACTTC. Translation gives CASRGVVGEQYF.

The chain combines TRBV6-1 with TRBJ2-7; 9 bases are shared with TRBD1. Germline V CDR1 and CDR2: MNHNS, SASEGT. Trimming took 6 bases from V and 4 from J; bases not matched to a gene: 10. The CDR3 totals 15 residues. For the CDR3, the DNA is TGTGCCAGCAGAGTCACAGTGGACAGGGGTTACGAGCAGTACTTC. Translating it yields CASRVTVDRGYEQYF.

This sequence joins TRBV6-6 and TRBJ2-3; D is unresolved. Germline V gene data show CDR1 as MNHNY and CDR2 as SVGAGI (reference sequence). This CDR3 region has 10 residues. Trimming shortened V by 6 bases and J by 6 bases, and 4 bases separated the two germline ends. The CDR3 sequence: CASRGDTQYF. The CDR3 region has the DNA TGTGCCAGCAGGGGGGATACGCAGTATTTT.

For the CDR3, the DNA is TGTGCCAGCAGTAGACAGGACAGCTCCTACGAGCAGTACTTC. It is translated as CASSRQDSSYEQYF. The V gene is TRBV27, the J gene TRBJ2-7, with D perhaps TRBD1 (6 bases). The germline V and J ends were trimmed by 5 bases and 0 bases, with 11 bases remaining between them. CDR1 is MNHEY, CDR2 SMNVEV, per germline (reference sequence). This CDR3 contains 14 residues.

The rearrangement joins TRBV29-1 to TRBJ2-5, with D uncertain. Germline-derived CDR1 and CDR2 are SQVTM and ANQGSEA. V dropped 5 bases and J dropped 0 bases, with 4 bases sitting between them. The CDR3 runs 11 residues. The CDR3 coding sequence is TGCAGCGTTAGGGACCAAGAGACCCAGTACTTC. As protein: CSVRDQETQYF.

The rearrangement links TRBV7-9 to TRBJ1-1; D is perhaps TRBD1 (6 bases). The V end was cut by 5 bases, the J end by 1 base, with 8 bases between. The germline gives CDR1 SEHNR, CDR2 FQNEAQ (reference sequence). The CDR3 has 13 amino acids. The DNA for the CDR3 is TGTGCCAGCAGCCAACAGGGGAACACTGAAGCTTTCTTT. Amino acid sequence: CASSQQGNTEAFF.

The V gene is TRBV18, the J gene TRBJ1-1, with D possibly matching TRBD1 (6 bases). In germline, CDR1 is KGHSH, CDR2 LQKENI. Trimming cost V 3 bases and J 1 base, with 18 bases left between them. CDR3 length: 17 amino acids. The CDR3 nucleotides read TGTGCCAGCTCACCCCCGGCCGGGGGGCGCAGGAACACTGAAGCTTTCTTT. As protein: CASSPPAGGRRNTEAFF.

The CDR3 DNA reads TGTGCCAGCAGCTTACCAGGGGGTAACTACGAGCAGTACTTC. Amino acids: CASSLPGGNYEQYF. This chain connects TRBV5-4 to TRBJ2-7; 7 bases are a match to TRBD1. The CDR3 is made up of 14 amino acids. Germline V gives CDR1 SGHNT, CDR2 YYREEE (reference sequence). V gave up 2 bases and J gave up 3 bases; unmatched junction bases: 5.

V usage is TRBV18 and J usage is TRBJ2-7, with TRBD1 matching over 10 bases. Germline V gene sequence: CDR1 KGHSH, CDR2 LQKENI. The CDR3 consists of 15 residues. V trimming: 6 bases; J trimming: 2 bases; junction bases outside the gene matches: 7. CDR3 protein: CASSTRGQGTYEQYF. CDR3 bases: TGTGCCAGCTCGACGAGGGGACAGGGGACCTACGAGCAGTACTTC.

V usage is TRBV6-5 and J usage is TRBJ1-2; 10 bases are shared with TRBD1. Germline trimming cut 4 bases from V and 4 bases from J; bases unmatched to any gene: 9. The CDR3 totals 16 residues. Germline V lookup: CDR1 MNHEY, CDR2 SVGAGI. CDR3 amino acids: CASSSAATGGGYGYTF. As DNA, the CDR3 is TGTGCCAGCAGTTCCGCCGCGACAGGGGGCGGCTATGGCTACACCTTC.

The rearrangement joins TRBV15 to TRBJ2-1; possibly TRBD1 for D (5 bases). Germline CDR1 and CDR2: LNHNV and YYDKDF (reference sequence). The CDR3 consists of 15 residues. V dropped 0 bases and J dropped 2 bases, with 8 bases sitting between them. Here the CDR3 reads CATSRDWGPYNEQFF. The CDR3 nucleotides are TGTGCCACCAGCAGAGATTGGGGCCCCTACAATGAGCAGTTCTTC.

This chain uses TRBV29-1 with TRBJ2-1; no clear D. Germline-derived CDR1 and CDR2 are SQVTM and ANQGSEA. V gave up 2 bases and J gave up 4 bases, with 18 bases separating them. This CDR3 has 16 amino acids. DNA of the CDR3: TGCAGCGTTGAACGGCCCGCGTTACAGCTTTACAATGAGCAGTTCTTC. Encoded protein: CSVERPALQLYNEQFF.

This chain connects TRBV5-1 to TRBJ2-1; D not resolved. With 9 bases removed from V and 0 bases from J, the gap between germline ends came to 16 bases. Germline V gene data show CDR1 as SGHRS and CDR2 as YFSETQ. The CDR3 length is 15 residues. The CDR3 nucleotides are TGCGCCACCAAGACCTCCTCAATCTCCTACAATGAGCAGTTCTTC. Translation gives CATKTSSISYNEQFF.

This clone came up a few times. This chain connects TRBV5-1 to TRBJ2-3, with a weak D call TRBD1 (5 bases). CDR1 is SGHRS and CDR2 is YFSETQ in the germline V gene. Trimming stripped 0 bases from V and 2 bases from J, with 10 bases between. The CDR3 spans 15 residues. The CDR3 sequence: CASSLEGRVTDTQYF. The CDR3 DNA is TGCGCCAGCAGCTTGGAAGGCAGGGTCACAGATACGCAGTATTTT. The variable domain in full, with the rest retrieved from reference TRBV5-1 and TRBJ2-3, is KAGVTQTPRYLIKTRGQQVTLSCSPISGHRSVSWYQQTPGQGLQFLFEYFSETQRNKGNFPGRFSGRQFSNSRSEMNVSTLELGDSALYLCASSLEGRVTDTQYFGPGTRLTVL.

The rearrangement uses TRBV5-1 and TRBJ1-2, with TRBD1 matching over 10 bases. The V and J ends lost 4 bases and 1 base, in that order; junction bases with no gene match: 4. The CDR3 is 15 residues long. The V gene's germline CDR1 is SGHRS and CDR2 YFSETQ. The chain's CDR3 is CASSSGTGVNYGYTF. CDR3 in DNA: TGCGCCAGCAGCAGCGGGACAGGGGTTAACTATGGCTACACCTTC.

The chain couples TRBV21-1 to TRBJ1-1. TRBV21-1 is a pseudogene. The CDR3 covers 17 residues. The CDR3 sequence: CASSKGIGRDRSTEAFF. The CDR3 DNA sequence: TGTGCCAGCAGCAAAGGTATCGGTAGGGACCGGAGCACTGAAGCTTTCTTT.